This is a list of T cell receptor beta chains from one sample in a study of spatial heterogeneity in lung cancer. TCRdb used MiXCR to reprocess the 5' RACE reads, holding one entry per CDR3 protein. The sample has 26,000 or so distinct CDR3 sequences, more than 8% seen once. The sequencing here drew on PBMCs, taken at surgery. The receptors here all came from a female donor with early-stage non-small cell lung cancer. CDR3s include the opening cysteine and the closing phenylalanine or tryptophan. The D gene is left open where the match is weak. Only some rows state a clone size, as once, few, many or a class for expanded clones.

d_gene	j_gene	v_gene	abundance	CDR3nt	CDR3aa
.	TRBJ2-1	TRBV20-1	many	TGCAGTGCTAGAGTTAATAGCTGGGGCAATGAGCAGTTCTTC	CSARVNSWGNEQFF
.	TRBJ2-7	TRBV5-1	.	TGCGCCAGCAGCTCAAACTACGAGCAGTACTTC	CASSSNYEQYF
.	TRBJ2-6	TRBV7-9	many	TGTGCCAGCAGCGCCCCAGAACCTGGGGCCAACGTCCTGACTTTC	CASSAPEPGANVLTF
TRBD1	TRBJ2-3	TRBV4-2	.	TGTGCCAGCAGCCAATCCGGGACAGGGGGCGCAGGGGATACGCAGTATTTT	CASSQSGTGGAGDTQYF
.	TRBJ1-1	TRBV20-1	many	TGCAGTGCCCAGGAGGCAAGAGCCCCTGGGGCTGAAGCTTTCTTT	CSAQEARAPGAEAFF
.	TRBJ2-5	TRBV7-9	.	TGTGCCAGCACCGTACAAGAGACCCAGTACTTC	CASTVQETQYF
TRBD2	TRBJ2-5	TRBV7-9	few	TGTGCCAGCAGGCCCGGGAGGGCCGTGGAGACCCAGTACTTC	CASRPGRAVETQYF
.	TRBJ1-4	TRBV27	many	TGTGCCAGCAGGCAGGGAATAAGAACTAATGAAAAACTGTTTTTT	CASRQGIRTNEKLFF
.	TRBJ2-5	TRBV11-2	many	TGTGCCAGCAGCTTTTGGGGGAACATACAAGAGACCCAGTACTTC	CASSFWGNIQETQYF
TRBD2	TRBJ2-7	TRBV12-3/TRBV12-4	.	TGTGCCAGCTCCGGGACTATGAGCTCCTACGAGCAGTACTTC	CASSGTMSSYEQYF
.	TRBJ2-3	TRBV7-9	few	TGTGCCAGCAGCCAGGTTATCACAGATACGCAGTATTTT	CASSQVITDTQYF
.	TRBJ2-4	TRBV15	many	TGTGCCACCAGCGTGGAGCCACCGGACTTAGCCAAAAACATTCAGTACTTC	CATSVEPPDLAKNIQYF
.	TRBJ1-1	TRBV12-3/TRBV12-4	once	TGTGCCAACCTCAGGGCGGGGTACACTGAAGCTTTCTTT	CANLRAGYTEAFF
.	TRBJ1-5	TRBV9	few	TGTGCCAGCAGCGTAAGTTCCCGCGATCTGCCCCAGCATTTT	CASSVSSRDLPQHF
.	TRBJ2-1	TRBV27	many	TGTGCCAGCAGTCCAAACAGAGACTACAATGAGCAGTTCTTC	CASSPNRDYNEQFF
.	TRBJ2-2	TRBV6-4	medium-sized	TGTGCCAGCAGTGACGGCTCCACGGACACCGGGGAGCTGTTTTTT	CASSDGSTDTGELFF
.	TRBJ2-5	TRBV28	many	TGTGCCAGCAGTCAAGGACTTACCCAAGAGACCCAGTACTTC	CASSQGLTQETQYF
.	TRBJ1-2	TRBV12-3/TRBV12-4	medium-sized	TGTGCCAGCAGTTTCTCTAGGGGAGATGGCTACACCTTC	CASSFSRGDGYTF
.	TRBJ2-6	TRBV7-2	many	TGTGCCAGCAGCCTCCAAAACTCTGGGGCCAACGTCCTGACTTTC	CASSLQNSGANVLTF
TRBD2	TRBJ2-1	TRBV7-9	.	TGTGCCAGCAGGACTAGCGGGTCTTACAATGAGCAGTTCTTC	CASRTSGSYNEQFF
TRBD1	TRBJ1-1	TRBV29-1	many	TGCAGCGTGGAAGGGGACAGGGGGACTGAAGCTTTCTTT	CSVEGDRGTEAFF